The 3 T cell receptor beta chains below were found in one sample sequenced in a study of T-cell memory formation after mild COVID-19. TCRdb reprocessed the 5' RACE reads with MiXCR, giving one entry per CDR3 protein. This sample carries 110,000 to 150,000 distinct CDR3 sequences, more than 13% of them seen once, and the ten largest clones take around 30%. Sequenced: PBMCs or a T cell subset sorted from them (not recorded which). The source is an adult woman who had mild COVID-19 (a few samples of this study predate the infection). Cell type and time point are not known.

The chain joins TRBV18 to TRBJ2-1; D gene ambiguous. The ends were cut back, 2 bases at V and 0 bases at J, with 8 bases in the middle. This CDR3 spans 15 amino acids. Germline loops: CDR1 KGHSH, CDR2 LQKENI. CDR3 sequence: CASSPLRYSYNEQFF. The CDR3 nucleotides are TGTGCCAGCTCACCATTGAGGTACTCCTACAATGAGCAGTTCTTC.

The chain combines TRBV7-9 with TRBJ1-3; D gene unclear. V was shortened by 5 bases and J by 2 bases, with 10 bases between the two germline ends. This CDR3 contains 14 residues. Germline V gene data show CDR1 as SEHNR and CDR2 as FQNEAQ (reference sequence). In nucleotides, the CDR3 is TGTGCCAGCAGCATTACAACGCCTGGAAACACCATATATTTT. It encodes CASSITTPGNTIYF.

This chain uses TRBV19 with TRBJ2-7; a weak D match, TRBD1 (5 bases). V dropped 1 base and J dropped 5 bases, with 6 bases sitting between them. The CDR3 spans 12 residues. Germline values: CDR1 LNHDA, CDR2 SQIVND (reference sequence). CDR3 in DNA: TGTGCCAGTAGTATAGGACAGAACGAGCAGTACTTC. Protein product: CASSIGQNEQYF.